The source of this TCR beta chain is a study of T cell responses to AZD1222 COVID-19 vaccine (dated by TCRdb to the early 2020s). For the wider study: AZD1222 recipients whose second dose came at about 4 weeks and those whose second dose came at about 12 weeks were combined into one group, since spike-specific TCR depth and breadth did not differ between the two schedules. A total of 233 trial participants underwent TCR sequencing, of whom about 210 had received two doses of AZD1222 and approximately 25 had received two doses of the MenACWY control vaccine. Enrollment into the trials was organized by age into subgroups of 18-55, 56-69 and 70-plus years, and those subgroups contained roughly 140, 27 and 60 TCR-sequenced participants, respectively. Study-wide findings and limitations: Most participants were white British and females outnumbered males, and the authors suggested that clonal diversity may have been underestimated. A significant rise in spike-specific TCR breadth and depth was observed after two AZD1222 doses relative to day 0 and relative to MenACWY recipients. The whole spike protein was spanned by vaccine-associated CD4 TCRs, and dominant responses were seen in regions 160-218 and 743-854. Because no day 14 peak-response samples were available, the repertoires could be characterized only after the peak T cell response. In the small 56-69-year group, the increase in depth fell short of significance, most likely because of low power. Conclusions about previously exposed vaccinees are limited because only a handful of AZD1222 recipients were SARS-CoV-2 seropositive at baseline. Reportedly, close to half of the unique spike-specific TCRs recognized epitopes lying outside the regions that are mutated in the B.1.351 and B.1.1.7 variants.

The CDR3 regions of human TCRbeta chains were analyzed by immunosequencing. In the authors' own workflow: TCRs in the repertoires were matched against a reference library of SARS-CoV-2-specific TCRs that had been generated with the MIRA antigen-specificity platform. Breadth meant the fraction of unique TCRs that were SARS-CoV-2-associated, whereas depth meant the fraction of total T cells that were SARS-CoV-2-associated. Using the MIRA data, each spike-specific TCR was assigned both to the spike region to which the TCR was reactive and to a CD4 or CD8 class. Log10-transformed breadth and depth values were compared by one-way ANOVA with Sidak's multiple comparisons tests. Entries here come from immuneACCESS through TCRdb and include only in-frame sequences with V and J called. Some clones fail to appear in such tables; in the studies checked, an unresolved V gene covers under half of the shortfall, and the cause of the remainder is unknown. V, J and clone size are taken as reported in that table, and D and trimming were inferred from the DNA itself. This sample has 99,000 or so clones in its table, and approximately 88% of those were observed once. The top ten clonotypes cover around 9% of the sample.

The CDR3 measures 15 amino acids from cysteine to phenylalanine. Of the read, only the CDR3 DNA is kept; its 45 bases are in frame from base 1. CDR1 and CDR2 were assigned from the germline V gene as SGHAT and FQNNGV. Trimming accounts for 3 bases at V and 5 bases at J, while the number of junction bases matched to no gene is 7. In light of the paper, this sample's time point label describes: baseline before first vaccination. Vaccinee samples were obtained from the UK trials COV001 and COV002, which included a single-blind randomized controlled phase 2/3 trial of AZD1222 (ChAdOx1 nCoV-19) in healthy adults. For TCRbeta chain sequencing, PBMC samples from trial participants were taken at day 0 and at day 28 after the second dose. This clone has just a few counts. What this receptor recognizes is not known. No much larger clonotype is one base removed from it; base qualities were not supplied.

This material consisted of peripheral blood, taken on day 0 of AZD1222 vaccination. This TCR was recovered from an adult in good health. The sequence joins TRBV11-2 to TRBJ1-2; 9 of the junction bases match TRBD1. The sequenced DNA: TGTGCCAGCAGCTTTGACGGGACAGGGCGGTATGGCTACACCTTC. Its protein product is CASSFDGTGRYGYTF. Where the CDR3 stops, the reference TRBV11-2 and TRBJ1-2 genes take over; the full variable domain is EAGVAQSPRYKIIEKRQSVAFWCNPISGHATLYWYQQILGQGPKLLIQFQNNGVVDDSQLPKDRFSAERLKGVDSTLKIQPAKLEDSAVYLCASSFDGTGRYGYTFGSGTRLTVV.